This T cell receptor beta chain came from a study of cytomegalovirus exposure and HLA in healthy donors. With respect to this clone: Antigen unknown.

Researchers ran the PCR with 60 Vbeta and 13 Jbeta primers. Clones were read by immunoSEQ multiplex PCR, and TCRdb kept only the in-frame ones, dropping some. The sample holds about 140,000 clones. J was trimmed by 7 bases and V by 1 base; bases with no gene match: 16. There are 18 residues in the CDR3. Germline CDR1 MNHEY, CDR2 SMNVEV (reference sequence). General study findings and limits: Cytomegalovirus status was reportedly diagnosed by the classifier with high sensitivity and specificity. Earlier results showed most TCR beta V segments being productive about 87% or about 30% of the time. The authors reported that TCR beta sequences could predict HLA-A and HLA-B alleles. These predictions were accurate for most subjects in the first cohort.

The source material was PBMCs. The TCR was taken from a woman aged 18 to 35 in good health and CMV-seronegative. The V gene is TRBV27, the J gene TRBJ2-3; 8 nucleotides line up with TRBD2. The DNA for the CDR3 is TGTGCCAGCAGTTTATTATCGGGTCGCGGGAGGAAGGAGCATACGCAGTATTTT. This codes for CASSLLSGRGRKEHTQYF.